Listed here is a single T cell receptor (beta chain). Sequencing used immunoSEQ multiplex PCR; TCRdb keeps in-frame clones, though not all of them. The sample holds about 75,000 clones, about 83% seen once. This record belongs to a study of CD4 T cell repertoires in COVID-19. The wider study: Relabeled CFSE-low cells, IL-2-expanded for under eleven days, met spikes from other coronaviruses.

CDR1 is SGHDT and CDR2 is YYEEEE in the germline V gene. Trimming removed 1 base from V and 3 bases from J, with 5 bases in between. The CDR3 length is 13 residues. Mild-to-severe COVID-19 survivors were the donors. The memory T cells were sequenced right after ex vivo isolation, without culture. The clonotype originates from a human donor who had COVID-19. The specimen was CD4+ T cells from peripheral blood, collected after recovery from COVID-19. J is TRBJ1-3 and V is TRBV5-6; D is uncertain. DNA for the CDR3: TGTGCCAGCAGCTTGTGGGGTGGAAACACCATATATTTT. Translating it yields CASSLWGGNTIYF.